This TCR beta chain came from a study of blood T cells in healthy people across ages (dated by TCRdb to about 2015). Concerning the study at large: In model experiments, template switching captured roughly one uniquely barcoded TCR beta cDNA molecule for every two T cells. To avoid experimental bias, donors of different ages were spread randomly across the sequencing lanes. The donors were divided into four age groups: young (average around 17 years), middle-aged (roughly 42), aged (about 60) and long-lived (82). The study analyzed two additional independent replicas of 1 million unique cDNA reads from the same blood draw for two donors, one aged 18 to 29 and one aged 80 or older. The study measured age-related changes in TCR beta repertoire diversity using deep sequencing normalized with unique cDNA molecular identifiers. Here is what the overall study found, with its caveats: Observed TCR beta diversity correlated strongly with the percentage of naive T cells measured by flow cytometry. As age increased, observed TCR beta diversity per million T cells dropped in a roughly linear way, and a significant reduction was already evident by age about 36. Compared with the aged group, the long-lived group had more naive CD4+ T cells, fewer expanded clones and increased TCR diversity, suggesting age selection. Estimates of total diversity based on one million sequenced T cells were considered lower bounds and underestimates. Since profiling was done on bulk unsorted PBMCs, naive and antigen-experienced compartments could not be conclusively compared. Because the CMV infection status of the donors was unknown, age-related changes in expanded clonotypes may potentially have been confounded.

The method was 5' RACE. TCRdb names Illumina HiSeq 2500 as the instrument used. A second roughly 6 to 12 cycle PCR used a sample-barcoded 5' primer and a J-beta primer mix. Each TCR beta cDNA molecule received a unique molecular identifier from a template-switch 5' adaptor carrying 12 random nucleotides. Each sample yielded at least 2.5 million CDR3-containing paired-end reads. First-strand cDNA was synthesized from all RNA with the Mint cDNA synthesis kit, primed by a TRBC-specific oligonucleotide. Following uracil-DNA glycosylase treatment, a first 18-cycle PCR with universal primers M1SS and BC2_uni_R was performed on all cDNA. The original pipeline was this. Normalization of each sample was performed by random selection of 1 million high-quality reads, each carrying a distinct molecular identifier. Instead of being binned into consensus sequences, reads with shared molecular identifiers were discarded. MiTCR, set to a Q25 quality threshold and the strictest error-elimination algorithm, was used for CDR3 identification, clonotype clustering and error correction. A nonparametric unseen species model with Euler transformation was used to estimate lower-bound total TCR beta diversity. TCRdb reworked the public reads: Q25 trimming with fastp, MiXCR clone assembly, productive beta chains retained. Rows are unified per CDR3 protein, each entry keeping the most common DNA and genes. The V and J calls shown here were made by TCRdb, not taken from the authors' results. The sample table holds approximately 800,000 distinct CDR3 sequences, of which roughly 60% were seen once. About 20% of the sample goes to the ten largest clones.

On this clonotype itself: The target of this receptor is not known. No base quality values were provided; no much bigger clone lies one nucleotide off.

Sequences MGHRA (CDR1) and YSYEKL (CDR2) are obtained from the germline V gene. Trimming costs V 0 bases and J 7 bases, and their ends lie 20 bases apart. The cysteine opens and the phenylalanine closes a CDR3 of 17 amino acids. This entry keeps only the CDR3 DNA: 51 bases, framed from base 1. Donors were 35 to 40 systemically healthy Caucasian individuals from Russia aged roughly 6 to 90 years. About 10 milliliters of peripheral blood were collected from each donor into EDTA-treated Vacutainer tubes. Ficoll-Paque density-gradient centrifugation was used to isolate PBMCs, with at least 7 million per sample. Total RNA was extracted from PBMCs with Trizol reagent, with at least 6 micrograms obtained per sample. Naive CD45RAhigh/CD27high T cell percentages were measured by flow cytometry on a PBMC aliquot from every donor.

The sequence was obtained from a man aged 25 to 40 in good health. Sequenced input: blood. The chain links TRBV4-1 with TRBJ2-3; the D call is tentative, TRBD1 or TRBD2, as each matches 5 bases. The CDR3 in this case is CASSQESASLGEHTQYF. In nucleotide form, the sequence is TGCGCCAGCAGCCAAGAGTCGGCTAGCCTAGGGGAACATACGCAGTATTTT.